These 24 T cell receptor beta chains came from one sample sequenced in a study of T cell changes during pregnancy in multiple sclerosis. The method was immunoSEQ multiplex PCR; TCRdb's version includes in-frame clones alone and lacks a portion of them. The repertoire has some 93,000 clones, 91% of them found once; the top ten carry around 1.7%. Material: peripheral blood, obtained after pregnancy. All receptors come from a female donor in good health, enrolled as a control in a pregnancy study.

The genes are TRBV28 and TRBJ2-3, with a weak D call TRBD2 (6 bases). The CDR3 totals 14 residues. V was cut by 3 bases and J by 2 bases, with 9 bases left in between. The germline V gene encodes CDR1 MDHEN and CDR2 SYDVKM. CDR3 region: CASSFGRNTDTQYF. For the CDR3, the DNA is TGTGCCAGCAGTTTTGGGAGGAACACAGATACGCAGTATTTT.

The chain combines TRBV6-1 with TRBJ2-3; 13 positions agree with TRBD2. This CDR3 comprises 15 residues. The germline CDR1 and CDR2 sequences are MNHNS and SASEGT. The V and J ends lost 7 bases and 6 bases, in that order; junction bases with no gene match: 7. This CDR3 reads CASTRTSGGGDTQYF. In nucleotides, the CDR3 is TGTGCCAGCACCCGGACTAGCGGGGGCGGGGATACGCAGTATTTT.

V usage is TRBV29-1 and J usage is TRBJ2-3; TRBD2 matches at 7 bases. Germline loops: CDR1 SQVTM, CDR2 ANQGSEA. The CDR3 is 14 amino acids. With V trimmed by 4 bases and J by 3 bases, 7 bases remained unmatched. The CDR3 here is CSVAGLITTDTQYF. DNA of the CDR3: TGCAGCGTTGCGGGACTAATCACAACAGATACGCAGTATTTT.

This chain links TRBV7-3 with TRBJ1-5, with D perhaps matching TRBD1 (5 bases). V lost 5 bases and J 2 bases, leaving 13 bases between the germline ends. This CDR3 has 15 residues. Germline V lookup: CDR1 SGHTA, CDR2 FQGTGA. The CDR3 protein is CASSPRGGGNQPQHF. In DNA, the CDR3 is TGTGCCAGCAGCCCGCGCGGGGGAGGCAATCAGCCCCAGCATTTT.

The V gene is TRBV5-1, the J gene TRBJ2-1; the D gene is possibly TRBD2 (7 bases). The V gene lost 2 bases and the J gene lost 6 bases, with 21 bases spanning the gap. The CDR3 contains 17 residues. Germline V gene lookup returns CDR1 SGHRS and CDR2 YFSETQ. The CDR3: CASSFSLRGLMGNEQFF. The CDR3 bases are TGCGCCAGCAGCTTTAGCTTGCGGGGGCTTATGGGCAATGAGCAGTTCTTC.

The V and J genes are TRBV27 and TRBJ2-1, with D tentatively TRBD2 (5 bases). From germline, CDR1 is MNHEY and CDR2 SMNVEV (reference sequence). V lost 4 bases and J 7 bases, leaving 17 bases between the germline ends. The CDR3 sequence is 15 residues long. In DNA, the CDR3 is TGTGCCAGCAGTTGGGGTCGGGGTCTGAAAAATGAGCAGTTCTTC. Protein: CASSWGRGLKNEQFF.

The chain uses TRBV6-5 and TRBJ1-5; D remains ambiguous. The germline gives CDR1 MNHEY, CDR2 SVGAGI. V was pared by 6 bases and J by 4 bases, with 13 bases between. The CDR3 has 14 amino acids. This CDR3 reads CASRTRGRNQPQHF. In nucleotides, the CDR3 is TGTGCCAGCAGAACCCGAGGGAGGAATCAGCCCCAGCATTTT.

This chain links TRBV9 with TRBJ2-1, with TRBD2 matching 7 bases. V dropped 0 bases and J dropped 3; count of bases not matched to a gene: 3. Germline CDR1 and CDR2: SGDLS and YYNGEE. This CDR3 contains 15 residues. DNA of the CDR3: TGTGCCAGCAGCGTAGTGGGGGGGGACTACAATGAGCAGTTCTTC. Its translation: CASSVVGGDYNEQFF.

The chain combines TRBV4-1 with TRBJ2-7; 12 bases are a match to TRBD2. From germline, CDR1 is MGHRA and CDR2 YSYEKL. V gave up 1 base and J gave up 5 bases; unmatched junction bases: 3. The CDR3 loop spans 15 amino acids. CDR3 bases: TGCGCCAGCAGCCAAGGACGGACTAGCGGGAACGAGCAGTACTTC. Protein sequence: CASSQGRTSGNEQYF.

The V call is TRBV9, the J call TRBJ1-5; no reliable D call. The CDR3 runs to 13 residues. V shed 2 bases and J shed 4 bases, with 7 bases lying between them. In germline, CDR1 is SGDLS, CDR2 YYNGEE. For the CDR3, the DNA is TGTGCCAGCAGCGTCTCCTTAAATCAGCCCCAGCATTTT. It encodes CASSVSLNQPQHF.

The genes are TRBV16 and TRBJ2-5; D is perhaps TRBD2 (6 bases). Germline CDR1 is KGHSY and CDR2 is FQNENV. Deletions cut 4 bases from V and 1 base from J, with 19 bases between. The CDR3 covers 17 residues. CDR3 region: CASSPPGVASFQETQYF. As DNA, the CDR3 is TGTGCCAGCAGCCCCCCGGGGGTAGCGTCTTTCCAAGAGACCCAGTACTTC.

The CDR3 nucleotides are TGTGCCAGCAGCCAACAGGTAGCCAAAAACATTCAGTACTTC. This gives the protein CASSQQVAKNIQYF. The rearrangement joins TRBV7-9 to TRBJ2-4, with D maybe TRBD1 (5 bases). Germline V lookup: CDR1 SEHNR, CDR2 FQNEAQ (reference sequence). V dropped 5 bases and J dropped 0 bases, with 8 bases sitting between them. This CDR3 comprises 14 residues.

J is TRBJ2-7 and V is TRBV7-2, with D tentatively TRBD1 (6 bases). Germline values: CDR1 SGHTA, CDR2 FQGNSA. There are 15 residues in the CDR3. V shed 6 bases and J shed 7 bases, with 22 bases lying between them. This CDR3 reads CASSPTRDTLWEQYF. The CDR3 nucleotides read TGTGCCAGCAGTCCCACCCGGGACACCCTTTGGGAGCAGTACTTC.

This sequence joins TRBV27 and TRBJ1-6; D is undetermined. CDR3 length: 12 residues. V shed 6 bases and J shed 4 bases, with 4 bases lying between them. Germline CDR1 and CDR2: MNHEY and SMNVEV (reference sequence). The CDR3 spells CASSRYNSPLHF. The CDR3 DNA sequence: TGTGCCAGCAGCCGTTATAATTCACCCCTCCACTTT.

The chain combines TRBV7-9 with TRBJ1-5, with 7 positions matching TRBD1. CDR3 length: 14 residues. V dropped 5 bases and J dropped 2; count of bases not matched to a gene: 3. Per germline, CDR1 SEHNR and CDR2 FQNEAQ (reference sequence). The CDR3 DNA reads as TGTGCCAGCAGCGACAGGGAAGGCAATCAGCCCCAGCATTTT. It specifies CASSDREGNQPQHF.

This chain joins TRBV30 and TRBJ1-5; D ambiguous. Germline V lookup: CDR1 GTSNPN, CDR2 SVGIG (reference sequence). The CDR3 loop spans 13 amino acids. The V gene lost 0 bases and the J gene lost 5 bases, with 8 bases spanning the gap. The CDR3 DNA reads as TGTGCCTGGAGTGTGATGGGCGATCAGCCCCAGCATTTT. Translated: CAWSVMGDQPQHF.

The chain has TRBV5-1 and TRBJ1-2; maybe TRBD1 (6 bases). V was pared by 1 base and J by 10 bases, with 14 bases between. The CDR3 runs 13 residues. The germline V gene has CDR1 SGHRS and CDR2 YFSETQ. DNA for the CDR3: TGCGCCAGCAGCTTGTCCTCGGACAGTGACTACACCTTC. This encodes CASSLSSDSDYTF.

The V and J genes are TRBV5-6 and TRBJ1-2; no firm D call. The CDR3 extends over 13 amino acids. Deletions cut 4 bases from V and 12 bases from J, with 19 bases between. Germline CDR1 is SGHDT and CDR2 is YYEEEE. CDR3 sequence reads: CASSPDNPKWNTF. In DNA, the CDR3 is TGTGCCAGCAGCCCAGACAACCCCAAATGGAACACCTTC.

The chain uses TRBV27 and TRBJ2-1, with 9 positions matching TRBD1. Germline V gene data show CDR1 as MNHEY and CDR2 as SMNVEV (reference sequence). This CDR3 spans 13 amino acids. V shed 6 bases, J shed 9 bases, and the junction held 6 bases outside the gene matches. The CDR3 nucleotides read TGTGCCAGCAGGGGACAGGGAAGATTTGAGCAGTTCTTC. Protein: CASRGQGRFEQFF.

V is TRBV4-3 and J is TRBJ2-7, with 9 bases fitting TRBD1. CDR1 and CDR2 (germline): LGHNA, YSLEER. This CDR3 contains 16 residues. V trimming: 0 bases; J trimming: 5 bases; junction bases outside the gene matches: 8. The CDR3 coding sequence is TGCGCCAGCAGCCAAGACCGGACAGGGGCCGCTAACGAGCAGTACTTC. Its protein is CASSQDRTGAANEQYF.

The V gene is TRBV30, the J gene TRBJ1-2; 7 bases map to TRBD1. The CDR3 extends over 11 amino acids. Germline values: CDR1 GTSNPN, CDR2 SVGIG (reference sequence). V lost 3 bases and J lost 7; bases outside the gene matches: 2. The CDR3 loop is CAWRGQSGYTF. The CDR3 region has the DNA TGTGCCTGGAGGGGACAGTCTGGCTACACCTTC.

The chain combines TRBV6-6 with TRBJ1-5; perhaps TRBD1 as D (6 bases). The germline CDR1 and CDR2 sequences are MNHNY and SVGAGI (reference sequence). Trimming pared 8 bases from V and 4 bases from J, leaving 15 bases between. The CDR3 consists of 14 residues. The CDR3 reads CASGIRQGNQPQHF. CDR3 DNA: TGTGCCAGCGGCATTAGGCAGGGGAATCAGCCCCAGCATTTT.

The chain is built from TRBV16 and TRBJ1-5; D is possibly TRBD1 (5 bases). Trimming took 0 bases from V and 1 from J, leaving 7 bases between them. CDR1 is KGHSY, CDR2 FQNENV, per germline. The CDR3 is 15 residues long. The CDR3 region has the DNA TGTGCCAGCAGCCAATCGTCAGGGAGCAATCAGCCCCAGCATTTT. Translation: CASSQSSGSNQPQHF.

The rearrangement uses TRBV7-2 and TRBJ1-4; D is uncertain. V gave up 5 bases and J gave up 0 bases, with 13 bases separating them. The CDR3 length is 16 residues. Looked up from germline, CDR1 is SGHTA and CDR2 is FQGNSA. The CDR3 sequence: CASSPQAGTTNEKLFF. CDR3 nucleotides: TGTGCCAGCAGCCCCCAGGCCGGGACAACTAATGAAAAACTGTTTTTT.